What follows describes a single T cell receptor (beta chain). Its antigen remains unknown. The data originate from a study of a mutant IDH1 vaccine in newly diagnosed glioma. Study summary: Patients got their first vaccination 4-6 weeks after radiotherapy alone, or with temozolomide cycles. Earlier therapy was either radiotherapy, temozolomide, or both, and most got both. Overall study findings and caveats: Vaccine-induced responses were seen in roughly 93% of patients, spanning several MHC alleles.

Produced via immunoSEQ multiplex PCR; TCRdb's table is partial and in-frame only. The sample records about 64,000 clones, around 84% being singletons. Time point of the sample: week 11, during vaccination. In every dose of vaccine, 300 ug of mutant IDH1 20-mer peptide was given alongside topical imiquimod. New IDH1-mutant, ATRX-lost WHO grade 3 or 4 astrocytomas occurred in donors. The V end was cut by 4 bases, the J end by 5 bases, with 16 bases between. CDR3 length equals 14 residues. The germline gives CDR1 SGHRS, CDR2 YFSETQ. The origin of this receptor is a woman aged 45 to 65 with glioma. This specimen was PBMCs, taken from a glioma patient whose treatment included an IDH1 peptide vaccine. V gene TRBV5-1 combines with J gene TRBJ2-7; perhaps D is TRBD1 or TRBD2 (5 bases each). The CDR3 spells CASSLGAAQNEQYF. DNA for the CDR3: TGCGCCAGCAGCCTCGGGGCCGCTCAGAACGAGCAGTACTTC. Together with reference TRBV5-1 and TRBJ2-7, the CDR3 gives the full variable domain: KAGVTQTPRYLIKTRGQQVTLSCSPISGHRSVSWYQQTPGQGLQFLFEYFSETQRNKGNFPGRFSGRQFSNSRSEMNVSTLELGDSALYLCASSLGAAQNEQYFGPGTRLTVT.